This entry features one T cell receptor beta chain sequence. This clonotype was seen more than once but under ten times. The antigen this receptor binds is unknown. No base quality values were provided; no much bigger clone lies one nucleotide off. Inclusive of the bounding cysteine and phenylalanine, the CDR3 is 14 residues long. Just the 42-base CDR3 DNA is kept, in frame starting at base 1. V is shortened by 4 bases, J by 11 bases, and the region joining them spans 19 bases. The germline V gene supplies CDR1 SGHTS and CDR2 YDEGEE. Only healthy Caucasian donors were included. Three pairs of female monozygotic twins, all aged about 18 to 30 years, were included in the twin cohort. CD4+ and CD8+ T cell populations were isolated with positive isolation kits from Invitrogen. The data derive from a study of identical twins (dated by TCRdb to about 2016). About the investigation overall: TCR alpha and beta repertoires from monozygotic twins, unrelated adults of various ages and cord blood were deep-sequenced to test whether fetal clonotypes persist. To rule out contamination, replicate twin experiments were performed at different times with different library preparation protocols. General study outcomes and caveats: Zero-insertion analyses could be partly confounded by invariant T cells such as MAIT and iNKT, though diverse VJ usage argued against such confounding for most clonotypes. Fewer insertions were carried by abundant cord blood beta clonotypes; a weaker similar trend was observed in young adult naive repertoires, while no such trend was observed in memory repertoires. Out-of-frame TCR alpha sequences shared between twins showed an excess of low generation-probability sequences compared with coincidental sharing between unrelated individuals. Because the same donors could not be followed over many years, the conclusions depended on cross-sectional statistical analysis. In monozygotic twins, recombination models systematically underestimated out-of-frame TCR alpha sharing, but the models matched the sharing seen between unrelated individuals. In beta out-of-frame sequences, excess twin sharing was weaker, because having fewer shared sequences lowered the signal-to-noise ratio.

The library came from 5' RACE. The sequencer listed for this sample is Illumina HiSeq 2000. Template switching introduced a universal primer binding site; the final cDNA contained a unique molecular identifier, enabling accurate counting of TCR cDNA molecules. First-strand cDNA for TCR alpha and beta chains was synthesized from specific primers in the conserved constant-segment region. Each cDNA library was double barcoded, with a SMART-Mk sample barcode plus Illumina barcodes, to control for contamination. TruSeq adapter sequences, together with Illumina sample barcodes, were added in two successive PCR steps. The TCR alpha and beta cDNA libraries were sequenced on the Illumina HiSeq platform using custom primers. In the original analysis: MiGEC processed the raw reads to extract unique molecular identifiers, while MiXCR was used to determine the CDR3 positions. Recombination models were inferred per individual with the repgenHMM and IGoR tools using an EM algorithm. Shared clonotype analysis was performed with the tcR package in R, normalizing sharing by the product of cloneset sizes. To study raw recombination without the effects of thymic and clonal selection, out-of-frame nonproductive sequences were analyzed. The raw public reads went through TCRdb reprocessing: fastp at Q25, MiXCR clone calling, in-frame beta chains kept. Each entry is one CDR3 protein sequence, shown with its most common DNA and genes. The V and J calls shown here were made by TCRdb, not taken from the authors' results. The sample table contains 460,000 or so distinct CDR3 sequences; only one count was recorded for 11% to 15% of them. The ten largest clonotypes hold roughly 0.5% of the sample.

The sample was also reused in another study, on yellow fever vaccine responses in identical twins. In that second paper, the authors write: The authors reported that the T cell response to vaccination in identical twins appeared partly convergent and partly personalized. Focusing on identical twins, the study followed the T cell clones that responded to the vaccine, and did so with precision.

The chain is assembled from TRBV5-8 and TRBJ2-1; the D region possibly corresponds to TRBD2 (6 bases align). This receptor was taken from a woman aged 18-29 years in good health. Sequencing was performed on CD4+ T cells sorted from blood. The base sequence is TGTGCCAGCAGCGCCGGGGGTAGGGGTTCGAAGCAGTTCTTC. The resulting protein is CASSAGGRGSKQFF.